These 8 T cell receptor beta chains were all obtained from the same sample, sequenced in a study of shared clonotypes between healthy human individuals. Method: immunoSEQ multiplex PCR; TCRdb's copy keeps in-frame clones and lacks some. The data show over a million clones, approximately 80% seen once. Sample: memory CD4+ T cells from PBMCs. Subset specified: CD45RA-negative fraction. The receptors were sampled from a man younger than 35 in good health. Some clones in this sample may be carry-over from other donors' samples.

CDR3 sequence reads: CASSRPDEQYF. As DNA, the CDR3 is TGTGCCAGCAGCCGGCCTGACGAGCAGTACTTC. The chain uses TRBV2 and TRBJ2-7; D uncertain. The CDR3 covers 11 residues. Per the germline V gene, CDR1 is SNHLY and CDR2 is FYNNEI. V was cut by 6 bases and J by 5 bases, with 8 bases left in between.

The V gene is TRBV21-1, the J gene TRBJ1-3; the DNA was not compared with TRBD1, the D call given in the table. TRBV21-1 is a known pseudogene. This CDR3 comprises 15 residues. This CDR3 reads CASSKVSGPGNTIYF. The CDR3 DNA sequence: TGTGCCAGCAGCAAAGTGTCAGGCCCTGGAAACACCATATATTTT.

This clone was observed at least ten times. Additional DNA sequences in this sample encode the identical CDR3. The chain couples TRBV10-1 to TRBJ2-3; TRBD1 is a possible D gene (6 bases). Germline V gene data show CDR1 as WNHNN and CDR2 as SYGVQD (reference sequence). Trimming cost V 6 bases and J 0 bases, with 7 bases left between them. The CDR3 spans 13 residues. CDR3 nucleotides: TGCGCCAGCAGGGACAGTAGCACAGATACGCAGTATTTT. Amino acids: CASRDSSTDTQYF.

This clone was seen a few times. The chain has TRBV5-1 and TRBJ2-1; 15 bases are a match to TRBD2. V lost 0 bases and J lost 8; bases outside the gene matches: 18. The CDR3 loop spans 21 amino acids. Germline CDR1 is SGHRS and CDR2 is YFSETQ. This chain's CDR3 is CASSLARLGTSGRSKNHEQFF. The CDR3 bases are TGCGCCAGCAGCTTGGCCAGGTTGGGGACTAGCGGGAGGTCGAAGAATCATGAGCAGTTCTTC.

The V and J genes are TRBV19 and TRBJ2-1; the match to TRBD2 covers 8 bases. With V trimmed by 3 bases and J by 6 bases, 19 bases remained unmatched. CDR1 and CDR2 from the germline V gene are LNHDA and SQIVND (reference sequence). The CDR3 is 19 residues long. CDR3 amino acids: CASSMSWTGGLAGPNEQFF. The CDR3 DNA is TGTGCCAGTAGTATGAGCTGGACCGGAGGGCTAGCGGGTCCCAATGAGCAGTTCTTC. Variable domain in full (rest from reference TRBV19 and TRBJ2-1): DGGITQSPKYLFRKEGQNVTLSCEQNLNHDAMYWYRQDPGQGLRLIYYSQIVNDFQKGDIAEGYSVSREKKESFPLTVTSAQKNPTAFYLCASSMSWTGGLAGPNEQFFGPGTRLTVL.

This sequence joins TRBV5-1 and TRBJ2-5, with a possible D match to TRBD1 (5 bases). Germline values: CDR1 SGHRS, CDR2 YFSETQ. The CDR3 spans 12 residues. The ends were cut back, 2 bases at V and 8 bases at J, with 10 bases in the middle. CDR3 residues: CASSLVRGTQYF. The DNA for the CDR3 is TGCGCCAGCAGCTTAGTAAGGGGTACCCAGTACTTC.

This clone was detected ten times or more. The chain employs TRBV11-2 and TRBJ2-2, with D uncertain. The CDR3 has 18 amino acids. The V and J ends lost 5 bases and 3 bases respectively, with 22 bases between them. The V gene's germline CDR1 is SGHAT and CDR2 FQNNGV. The CDR3 protein is CASSPSLGLASYTGELFF. CDR3 coding DNA: TGTGCCAGCAGCCCCTCGCTCGGGCTGGCCAGTTACACCGGGGAGCTGTTTTTT.

This CDR3 reads CASSPWTPEAFF. In DNA, the CDR3 is TGTGCCAGCAGCCCTTGGACACCCGAAGCTTTCTTT. The chain combines TRBV7-3 with TRBJ1-1; D possibly corresponds to TRBD1 (5 bases). The CDR3 has 12 residues. Trimming removed 5 bases from V and 8 bases from J, with 12 bases in between. CDR1 is SGHTA and CDR2 is FQGTGA in the germline V gene.